The entry that follows covers one T cell receptor beta chain sequence. The data belong to a study of blood T cell repertoires in COVID-19. Study background: Acute and convalescent COVID-19 samples came from the United States, Italy and Spain. Sources were T cells, B-cell-depleted T cells, or PBMCs; the material itself was cDNA or gDNA.

Original handling: Amplification with reference gene primers provided the estimates of nucleated cell counts. Sequencing was performed with immunoSEQ multiplex PCR; in TCRdb, only in-frame clones are kept and a portion is missing. The V and J calls and clone size are taken from that table; D and trimming were inferred from the DNA. Among around 150,000 clones, approximately 80% were seen once, and the ten largest hold 10% to 15%. Enrolled through a virtual design, the participants were between roughly 18 and 90 years of age and came from 24 US areas. The V end lost 2 bases, the J end lost 3 bases, and 12 bases lay between the germline ends. The CDR3 is 15 amino acids. CDR1 and CDR2 (germline): SGDLS, YYNGEE.

The origin of this receptor is a woman aged 60 to 75 who had recovered from COVID-19. The V call is TRBV9, the J call TRBJ2-1; D unresolved. Material for sequencing was PBMCs or T cells enriched from blood (not recorded which). CDR3 bases: TGTGCCAGCAGCGTTTCTGGTAGTTTCTACAATGAGCAGTTCTTC. Its protein is CASSVSGSFYNEQFF.